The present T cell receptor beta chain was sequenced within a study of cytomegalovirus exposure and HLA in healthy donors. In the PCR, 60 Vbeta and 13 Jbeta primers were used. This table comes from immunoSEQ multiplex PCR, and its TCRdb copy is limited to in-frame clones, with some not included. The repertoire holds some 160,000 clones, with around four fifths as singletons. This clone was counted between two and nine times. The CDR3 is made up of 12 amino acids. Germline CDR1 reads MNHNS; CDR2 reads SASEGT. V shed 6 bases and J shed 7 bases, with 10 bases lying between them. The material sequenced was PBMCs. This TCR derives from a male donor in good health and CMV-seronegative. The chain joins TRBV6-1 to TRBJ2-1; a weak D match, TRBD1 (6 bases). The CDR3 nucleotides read TGTGCCAGCAGGAACAGGGTGAATGAGCAGTTCTTC. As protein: CASRNRVNEQFF.